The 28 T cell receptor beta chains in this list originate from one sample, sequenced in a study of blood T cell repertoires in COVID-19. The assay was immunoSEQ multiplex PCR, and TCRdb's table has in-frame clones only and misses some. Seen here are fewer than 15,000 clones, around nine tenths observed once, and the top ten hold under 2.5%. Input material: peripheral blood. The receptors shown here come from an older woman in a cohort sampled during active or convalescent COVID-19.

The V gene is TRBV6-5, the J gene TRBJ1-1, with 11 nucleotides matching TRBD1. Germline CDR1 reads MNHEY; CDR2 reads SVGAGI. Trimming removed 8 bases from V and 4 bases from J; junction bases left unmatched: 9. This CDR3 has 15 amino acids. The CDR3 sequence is CASGDRDRGFTEAFF. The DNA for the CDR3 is TGTGCCAGCGGCGACCGGGACAGGGGGTTCACTGAAGCTTTCTTT.

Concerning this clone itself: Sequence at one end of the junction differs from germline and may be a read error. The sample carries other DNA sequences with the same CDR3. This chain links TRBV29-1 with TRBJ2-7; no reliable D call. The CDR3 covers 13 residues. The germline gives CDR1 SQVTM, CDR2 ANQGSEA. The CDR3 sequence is CSVASETSGEQYF. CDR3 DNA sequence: TGCAGCGTTGCCTCGGAGACCTCCGGCGAGCAATACTTC.

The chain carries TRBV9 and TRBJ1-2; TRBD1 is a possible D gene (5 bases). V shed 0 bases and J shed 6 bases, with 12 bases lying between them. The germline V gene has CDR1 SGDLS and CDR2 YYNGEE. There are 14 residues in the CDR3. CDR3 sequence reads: CASSVGGLGNGYTF. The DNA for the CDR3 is TGTGCCAGCAGCGTAGGGGGACTAGGTAATGGCTACACCTTC.

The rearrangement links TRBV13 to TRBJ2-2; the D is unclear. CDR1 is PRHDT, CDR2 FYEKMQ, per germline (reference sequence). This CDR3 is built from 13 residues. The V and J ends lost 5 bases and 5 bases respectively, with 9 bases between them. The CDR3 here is CASSPRWTGELFF. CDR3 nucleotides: TGTGCCAGCAGCCCCCGGTGGACCGGGGAGCTGTTTTTT.

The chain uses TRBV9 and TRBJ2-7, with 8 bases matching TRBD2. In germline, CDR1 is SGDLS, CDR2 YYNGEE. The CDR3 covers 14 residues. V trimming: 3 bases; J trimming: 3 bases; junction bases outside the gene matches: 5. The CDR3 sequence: CASSAGGTSYEQYF. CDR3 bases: TGTGCCAGCAGCGCTGGGGGGACTAGCTACGAGCAGTACTTC.

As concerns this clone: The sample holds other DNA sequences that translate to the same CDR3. Here the CDR3 reads CASSSDRVGYEQYF. The CDR3 DNA reads as TGTGCCAGCAGCTCTGACAGGGTCGGTTACGAGCAGTACTTC. J is TRBJ2-7 and V is TRBV7-9; TRBD1 matches 7 bases. Germline V gene lookup returns CDR1 SEHNR and CDR2 FQNEAQ (reference sequence). Losses at the gene ends were 4 bases for V and 4 bases for J; bases not matched to a gene: 7. CDR3 length: 14 residues.

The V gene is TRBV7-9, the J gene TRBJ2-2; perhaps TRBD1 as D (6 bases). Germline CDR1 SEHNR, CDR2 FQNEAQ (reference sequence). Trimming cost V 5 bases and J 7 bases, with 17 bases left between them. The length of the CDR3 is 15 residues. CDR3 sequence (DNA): TGTGCCAGCAGCCGGACTTCTTCCAGGGGCGGGGAGCTGTTTTTT. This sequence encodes CASSRTSSRGGELFF.

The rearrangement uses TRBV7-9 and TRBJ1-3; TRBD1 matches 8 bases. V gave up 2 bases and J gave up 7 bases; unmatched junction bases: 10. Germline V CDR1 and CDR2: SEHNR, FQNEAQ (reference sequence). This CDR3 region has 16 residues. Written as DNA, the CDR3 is TGTGCCAGCAGCTTATTTTCATCGGACAGGGCGAACACCATATATTTT. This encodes CASSLFSSDRANTIYF.

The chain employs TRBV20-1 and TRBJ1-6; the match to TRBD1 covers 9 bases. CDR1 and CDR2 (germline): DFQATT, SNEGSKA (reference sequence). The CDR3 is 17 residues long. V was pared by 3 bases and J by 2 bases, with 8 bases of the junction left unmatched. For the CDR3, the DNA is TGCAGTGCTAGTAAGGGACAGGGAGGGACCTATAATTCACCCCTCCACTTT. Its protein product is CSASKGQGGTYNSPLHF.

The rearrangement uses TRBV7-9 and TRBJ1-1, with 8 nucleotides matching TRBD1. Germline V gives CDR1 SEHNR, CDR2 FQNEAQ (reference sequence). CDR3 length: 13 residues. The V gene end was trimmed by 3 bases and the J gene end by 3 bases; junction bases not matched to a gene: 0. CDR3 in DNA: TGTGCCAGCAGCTTGACAGGGGACACTGAAGCTTTCTTT. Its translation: CASSLTGDTEAFF.

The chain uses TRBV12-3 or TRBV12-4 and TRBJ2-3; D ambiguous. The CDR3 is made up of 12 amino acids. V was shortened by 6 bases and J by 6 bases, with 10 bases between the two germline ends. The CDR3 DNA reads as TGTGCCAGCAGGCGTTGGGCCGATACGCAGTATTTT. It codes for CASRRWADTQYF.

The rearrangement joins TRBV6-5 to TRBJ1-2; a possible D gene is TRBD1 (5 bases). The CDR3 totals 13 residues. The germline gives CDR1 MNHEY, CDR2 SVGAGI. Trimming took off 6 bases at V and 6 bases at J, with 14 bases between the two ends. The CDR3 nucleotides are TGTGCCAGCAGCTGGGGACGGGGGGATGGCTACACCTTC. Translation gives CASSWGRGDGYTF.

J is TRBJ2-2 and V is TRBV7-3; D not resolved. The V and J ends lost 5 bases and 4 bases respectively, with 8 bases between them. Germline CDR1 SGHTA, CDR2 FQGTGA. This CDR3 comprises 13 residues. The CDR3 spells CASSRRITGELFF. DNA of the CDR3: TGTGCCAGCAGCCGGCGGATCACCGGGGAGCTGTTTTTT.

CDR3 protein: CASSHPTGVYNQPQHF. The CDR3 nucleotides are TGTGCCAGCAGTCACCCGACAGGGGTGTACAATCAGCCCCAGCATTTT. The chain employs TRBV28 and TRBJ1-5, with 8 bases aligning to TRBD1. Trimming at V came to 5 bases and at J to 3 bases, leaving 9 bases not matched to a gene. The CDR3 loop spans 16 amino acids. Germline CDR1 MDHEN, CDR2 SYDVKM.

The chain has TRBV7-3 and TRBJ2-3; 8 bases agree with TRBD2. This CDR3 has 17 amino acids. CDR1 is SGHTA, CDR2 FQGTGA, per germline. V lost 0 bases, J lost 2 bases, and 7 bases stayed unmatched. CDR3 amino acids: CASSLTAASGFTDTQYF. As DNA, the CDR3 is TGTGCCAGCAGCTTAACGGCCGCTAGCGGGTTCACAGATACGCAGTATTTT.

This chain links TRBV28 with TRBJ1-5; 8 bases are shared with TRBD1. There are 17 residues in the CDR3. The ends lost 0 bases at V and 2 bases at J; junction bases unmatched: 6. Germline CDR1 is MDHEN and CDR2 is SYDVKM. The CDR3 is CASSLWGTGTGNQPQHF. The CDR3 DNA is TGTGCCAGCAGTTTATGGGGGACAGGAACGGGCAATCAGCCCCAGCATTTT.

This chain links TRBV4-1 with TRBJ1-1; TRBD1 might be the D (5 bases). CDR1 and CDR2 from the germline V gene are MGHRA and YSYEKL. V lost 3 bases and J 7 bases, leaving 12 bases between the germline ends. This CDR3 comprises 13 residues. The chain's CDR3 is CASSHPGRGEAFF. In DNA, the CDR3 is TGCGCCAGCAGCCACCCCGGTAGGGGTGAAGCTTTCTTT.

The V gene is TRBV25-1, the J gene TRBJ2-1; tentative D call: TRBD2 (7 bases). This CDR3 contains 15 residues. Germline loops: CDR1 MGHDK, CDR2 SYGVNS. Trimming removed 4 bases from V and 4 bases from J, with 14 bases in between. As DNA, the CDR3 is TGTGCCAGCAGTGGTTTTGGGGGGGCTTACAATGAGCAGTTCTTC. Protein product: CASSGFGGAYNEQFF.

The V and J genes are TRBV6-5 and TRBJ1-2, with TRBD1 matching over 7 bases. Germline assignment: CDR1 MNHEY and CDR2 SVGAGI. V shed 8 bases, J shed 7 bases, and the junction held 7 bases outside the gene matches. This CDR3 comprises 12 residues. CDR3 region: CASGDRVTGYTF. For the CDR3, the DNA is TGTGCCAGCGGCGACAGGGTGACTGGCTACACCTTC.

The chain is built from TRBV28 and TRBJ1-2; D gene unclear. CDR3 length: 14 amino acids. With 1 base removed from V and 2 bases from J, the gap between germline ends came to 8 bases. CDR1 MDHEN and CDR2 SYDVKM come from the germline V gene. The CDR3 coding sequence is TGTGCCAGCAGTTTATTGGCAGCGAACTATGGCTACACCTTC. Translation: CASSLLAANYGYTF.

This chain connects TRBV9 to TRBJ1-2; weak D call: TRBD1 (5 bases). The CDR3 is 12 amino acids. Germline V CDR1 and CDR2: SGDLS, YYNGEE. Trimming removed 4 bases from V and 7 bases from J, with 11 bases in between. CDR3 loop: CASSLPGGGYTF. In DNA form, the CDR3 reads TGTGCCAGCAGCCTCCCGGGGGGTGGCTACACCTTC. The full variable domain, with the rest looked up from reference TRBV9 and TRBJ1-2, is DSGVTQTPKHLITATGQRVTLRCSPRSGDLSVYWYQQSLDQGLQFLIQYYNGEERAKGNILERFSAQQFPDLHSELNLSSLELGDSALYFCASSLPGGGYTFGSGTRLTVV.

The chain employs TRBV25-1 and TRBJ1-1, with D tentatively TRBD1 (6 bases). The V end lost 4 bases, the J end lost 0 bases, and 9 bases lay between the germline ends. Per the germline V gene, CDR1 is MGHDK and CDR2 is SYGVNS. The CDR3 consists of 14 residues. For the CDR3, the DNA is TGTGCCAGCAGTGTAACAGGGATGAACACTGAAGCTTTCTTT. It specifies CASSVTGMNTEAFF.

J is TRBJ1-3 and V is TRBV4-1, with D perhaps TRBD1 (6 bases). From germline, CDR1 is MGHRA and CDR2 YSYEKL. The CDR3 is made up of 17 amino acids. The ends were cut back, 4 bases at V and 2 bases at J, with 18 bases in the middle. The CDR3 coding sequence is TGCGCCAGCAGCCCCGGTCAGGCAGGGGTGACTGGAAACACCATATATTTT. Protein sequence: CASSPGQAGVTGNTIYF.

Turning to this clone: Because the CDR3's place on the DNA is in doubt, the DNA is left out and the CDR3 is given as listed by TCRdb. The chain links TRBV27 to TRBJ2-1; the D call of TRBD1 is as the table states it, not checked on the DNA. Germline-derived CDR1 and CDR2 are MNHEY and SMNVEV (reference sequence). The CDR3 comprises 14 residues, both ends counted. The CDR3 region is CASILDRRRHEQFF.

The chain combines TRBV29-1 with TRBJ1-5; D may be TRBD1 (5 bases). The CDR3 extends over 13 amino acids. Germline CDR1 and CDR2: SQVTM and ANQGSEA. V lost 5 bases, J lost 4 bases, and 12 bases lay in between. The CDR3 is CSVNTGPNQPQHF. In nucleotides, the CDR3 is TGCAGCGTTAATACAGGTCCAAATCAGCCCCAGCATTTT.

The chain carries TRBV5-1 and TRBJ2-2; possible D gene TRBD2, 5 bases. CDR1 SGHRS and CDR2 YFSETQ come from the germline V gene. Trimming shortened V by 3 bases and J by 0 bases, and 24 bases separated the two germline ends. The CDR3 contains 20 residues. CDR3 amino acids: CASSSRTPGFGGANTGELFF. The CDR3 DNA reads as TGCGCCAGCAGCTCCCGAACTCCCGGGTTTGGAGGCGCGAACACCGGGGAGCTGTTTTTT.

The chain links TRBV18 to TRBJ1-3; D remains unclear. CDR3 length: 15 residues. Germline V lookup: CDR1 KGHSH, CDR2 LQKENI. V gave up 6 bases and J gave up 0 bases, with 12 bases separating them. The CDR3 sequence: CASSPGRYSGNTIYF. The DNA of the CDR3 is TGTGCCAGCTCCCCCGGGAGGTACTCTGGAAACACCATATATTTT.

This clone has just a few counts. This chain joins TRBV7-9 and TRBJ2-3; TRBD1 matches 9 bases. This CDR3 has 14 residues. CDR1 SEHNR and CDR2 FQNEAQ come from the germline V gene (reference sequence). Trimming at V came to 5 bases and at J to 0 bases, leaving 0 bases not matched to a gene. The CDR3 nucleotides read TGTGCCAGCAGCGGGACAGGGAGCACAGATACGCAGTATTTT. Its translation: CASSGTGSTDTQYF.